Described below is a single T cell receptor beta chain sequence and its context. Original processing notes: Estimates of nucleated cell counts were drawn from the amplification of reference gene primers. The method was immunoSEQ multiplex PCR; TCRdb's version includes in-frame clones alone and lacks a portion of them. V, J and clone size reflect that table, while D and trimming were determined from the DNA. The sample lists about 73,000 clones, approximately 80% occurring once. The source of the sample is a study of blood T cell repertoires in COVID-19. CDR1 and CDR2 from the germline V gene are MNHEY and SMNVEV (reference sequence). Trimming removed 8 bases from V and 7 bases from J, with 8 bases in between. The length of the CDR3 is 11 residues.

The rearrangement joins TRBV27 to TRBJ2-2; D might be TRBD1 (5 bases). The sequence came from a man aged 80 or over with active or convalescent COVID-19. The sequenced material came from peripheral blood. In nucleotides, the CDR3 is TGTGCCAGCGGAAGGGGCGGGGAGCTGTTTTTT. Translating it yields CASGRGGELFF.